This TCR beta chain was found in a study of cytomegalovirus exposure and HLA in healthy donors. Points from the study as a whole: A later analysis linked a missense variant in DCLRE1C to the trimming of TCR beta V and J genes. Sequencing likely generated an artifact that appeared as a cluster of highly shared sequence variants.

Germline lookup yields CDR1 MDHEN and CDR2 SYDVKM. CDR3 length equals 15 residues. J gave up 4 bases and V 5 bases, and 9 bases lay outside the gene matches. As for this clone: Antigen: not known.

PCR employed 60 Vbeta and 13 Jbeta primers. TCRdb's table, derived via immunoSEQ multiplex PCR, lists solely in-frame clones and lacks some. This table holds some 150,000 clones, about two thirds found once. Participants comprised healthy donors of bone marrow. The source of this sequence is a woman aged 40 to 50 in good health and CMV-seronegative. The material sequenced was PBMCs. The J gene is TRBJ2-7, the V gene TRBV28; 9 nucleotides line up with TRBD2. Here the CDR3 reads CASSETSGWVYEQYF. CDR3 DNA sequence: TGTGCCAGCAGTGAGACTAGCGGCTGGGTTTACGAGCAGTACTTC. The full variable domain, with the rest looked up from reference TRBV28 and TRBJ2-7, is DVKVTQSSRYLVKRTGEKVFLECVQDMDHENMFWYRQDPGLGLRLIYFSYDVKMKEKGDIPEGYSVSREKKERFSLILESASTNQTSMYLCASSETSGWVYEQYFGPGTRLTVT.